The TCR beta chain under discussion was sequenced for a study of STAT3 mutations in large granular lymphocyte leukemia. About the research overall: Around two fifths of treated T-LGLL patients showed hematologic response to immunosuppression. Findings and caveats of the study: In about 30% of the 18 patients, new TCR clonotypes emerged after therapy. At least one immunodominant TCR beta clonotype appeared in every T-cell large granular lymphocyte leukemia patient. A small but highly pathogenic clone may have been missed.

Of note for this clone: Its antigen is not known.

Each sample's TCRbeta library yielded on average around 41,000 productive templates. Here immunoSEQ multiplex PCR was the method, and the copy in TCRdb shows in-frame clones only, minus some. The sample holds 30,000 to 45,000 clones, 70% to 90% seen once. The TCR comes from a human donor with T large granular lymphocyte leukemia. Some clones in this sample may be carry-over from other donors' samples. Sequencing was carried out using PBMCs.

This CDR3 is CASSPRDSYTDTQYF. The CDR3, as DNA: TGTGCCAGCAGCCCCCGGGACTCTTACACAGATACGCAGTATTTT. The rearrangement uses TRBV5-6 and TRBJ2-3; D perhaps matches TRBD2 (6 bases). This CDR3 is built from 15 residues. The germline V gene has CDR1 SGHDT and CDR2 YYEEEE. V was clipped by 4 bases and J by 2 bases, with 14 bases between them.